Each of the 25 T cell receptor beta chains below was sequenced from the same sample in a study of CD8 T cells in ankylosing spondylitis. TCRdb ran MiXCR on the 5' RACE reads and lists one entry per CDR3 protein. The table shows under 250,000 distinct CDR3 sequences, with about 10% occurring only once. What was sequenced was blood, either unsorted or a sorted T cell fraction (not recorded which). These receptors were collected from a male donor with ankylosing spondylitis or in good health (not recorded which).

This clonotype occurred a few times. The chain employs TRBV5-5 and TRBJ1-1; a weak D match, TRBD1 (5 bases). The CDR3 is 15 amino acids. The germline V gene has CDR1 SGHKS and CDR2 YYEKEE (reference sequence). Trimming removed 4 bases from V and 0 bases from J, with 13 bases in between. CDR3: CASSGLAGLNTEAFF. The DNA for the CDR3 is TGTGCCAGCAGCGGATTGGCAGGGTTGAACACTGAAGCTTTCTTT.

This clonotype was counted a few times. This chain joins TRBV20-1 and TRBJ2-7; 7 bases fit TRBD2. J was trimmed by 5 bases and V by 0 bases; bases with no gene match: 7. The CDR3 runs to 14 residues. Germline lookup yields CDR1 DFQATT and CDR2 SNEGSKA (reference sequence). CDR3 coding DNA: TGCAGTGCTAGAGATTTCGGGGGGAAGAACGAGCAGTACTTC. Protein sequence: CSARDFGGKNEQYF.

Details on this clonotype: This clone may be a read error of a much larger clone one base away. The rearrangement joins TRBV7-2 to TRBJ2-7, with TRBD2 identical over 10 bases. J lost 4 bases, V lost 5 bases, and 8 bases had no gene match. This CDR3 has 15 amino acids. Germline CDR1 is SGHTA and CDR2 is FQGNSA. CDR3 nucleotides: TGTACCAGCAGCCCCAGTGGGACTAGCGTTTACGAGCAGTACTTC. Translating it yields CTSSPSGTSVYEQYF.

The sample holds a few counts of this clonotype. This chain links TRBV5-1 with TRBJ2-6, with D possibly being TRBD1 (7 bases). CDR3 length: 14 amino acids. Germline CDR1 and CDR2: SGHRS and YFSETQ. Trimming removed 5 bases from V and 9 bases from J, with 15 bases in between. The CDR3 DNA reads as TGCGCCAGCAGGCCAACAGGGGAGGTCAACGTCCTGACTTTC. Translating it yields CASRPTGEVNVLTF. The whole variable domain, remainder taken from reference TRBV5-1 and TRBJ2-6, is KAGVTQTPRYLIKTRGQQVTLSCSPISGHRSVSWYQQTPGQGLQFLFEYFSETQRNKGNFPGRFSGRQFSNSRSEMNVSTLELGDSALYLCASRPTGEVNVLTFGAGSRLTVL.

This chain connects TRBV5-1 to TRBJ2-1; the D gene could be TRBD1 or TRBD2 (5 bases each). The CDR3 length is 14 residues. Trimming removed 0 bases from V and 8 bases from J, with 12 bases in between. Germline CDR1 and CDR2: SGHRS and YFSETQ. CDR3 in DNA: TGCGCCAGCAGCTTGGCCTCCGGGGCGGATGAGCAGTTCTTC. Amino acids: CASSLASGADEQFF. Together with reference TRBV5-1 and TRBJ2-1, the CDR3 gives the full variable domain: KAGVTQTPRYLIKTRGQQVTLSCSPISGHRSVSWYQQTPGQGLQFLFEYFSETQRNKGNFPGRFSGRQFSNSRSEMNVSTLELGDSALYLCASSLASGADEQFFGPGTRLTVL.

This clonotype was recorded a few times. The chain employs TRBV27 and TRBJ2-2; D remains unclear. V was shortened by 1 base and J by 5 bases, with 5 bases between the two germline ends. The length of the CDR3 is 13 residues. Per the germline V gene, CDR1 is MNHEY and CDR2 is SMNVEV (reference sequence). CDR3 region: CASSLFSTGELFF. CDR3 DNA: TGTGCCAGCAGTTTATTTAGTACCGGGGAGCTGTTTTTT.

This clonotype was seen many times. The chain has TRBV15 and TRBJ2-2; D may be TRBD2 (5 bases). The V and J ends lost 4 bases and 0 bases respectively, with 18 bases between them. In germline, CDR1 is LNHNV, CDR2 YYDKDF (reference sequence). The CDR3 covers 18 residues. CDR3 in DNA: TGTGCCACCAGCACCCTCTCGGGATCCCGCGCGAACACCGGGGAGCTGTTTTTT. This encodes CATSTLSGSRANTGELFF.

This clonotype has only one observation. The chain carries TRBV10-3 and TRBJ2-2, with D hard to call. Trimming cost V 6 bases and J 3 bases, with 11 bases left between them. From germline, CDR1 is ENHRY and CDR2 SYGVKD. The CDR3 covers 14 residues. The CDR3 region is CAIRARLYTGELFF. The CDR3 DNA reads TGTGCCATCAGGGCCCGGCTTTACACCGGGGAGCTGTTTTTT.

This clonotype was picked up many times. V gene TRBV20-1 combines with J gene TRBJ2-3; the D gene could be TRBD1 or TRBD2 (6 bases each). CDR3 length equals 11 residues. Germline V lookup: CDR1 DFQATT, CDR2 SNEGSKA (reference sequence). With 5 bases removed from V and 6 bases from J, the gap between germline ends came to 9 bases. CDR3 region: CSARGLDTQYF. CDR3 nucleotides: TGCAGTGCTCGGGGGCTCGATACGCAGTATTTT.

This clonotype was observed a few times. Being one base from a much bigger clone, this may be a read error. The chain has TRBV6-1 and TRBJ2-7, with 9 bases lining up with TRBD1. V was pared by 4 bases and J by 5 bases, with 9 bases of the junction left unmatched. The CDR3 covers 15 residues. Germline V CDR1 and CDR2: MNHNS, SASEGT. The CDR3 here is CASSGPGTGIHEQYF. The CDR3 coding sequence is TGTGCCAGCAGTGGTCCCGGGACAGGGATCCACGAGCAGTACTTC.

This clonotype has at least ten counts. This CDR3 reads CASSESGGATDTQYF. CDR3 DNA sequence: TGTGCCAGCAGTGAAAGCGGGGGGGCCACAGATACGCAGTATTTT. The genes are TRBV6-4 and TRBJ2-3; 10 bases map to TRBD2. The CDR3 loop spans 15 amino acids. Germline loops: CDR1 MRHNA, CDR2 SNTAGT. V shed 3 bases, J shed 2 bases, and the junction held 2 bases outside the gene matches.

This clonotype was detected ten times or more. The chain employs TRBV6-1 and TRBJ1-1; D call uncertain. With 1 base removed from V and 5 bases from J, the gap between germline ends came to 11 bases. This CDR3 has 14 amino acids. Germline lookup yields CDR1 MNHNS and CDR2 SASEGT. The chain's CDR3 is CASSEGVGRTEAFF. The CDR3 DNA sequence: TGTGCCAGCAGTGAAGGGGTTGGGAGGACTGAAGCTTTCTTT.

This sequence joins TRBV20-1 and TRBJ2-5; 9 nucleotides align to TRBD2. The germline CDR1 and CDR2 sequences are DFQATT and SNEGSKA (reference sequence). V dropped 6 bases and J dropped 5; count of bases not matched to a gene: 7. The CDR3 is 13 residues long. For the CDR3, the DNA is TGCAGTGCGCGTGCGGGGGGGATCGAGACCCAGTACTTC. Translated, it gives CSARAGGIETQYF.

This chain joins TRBV5-1 and TRBJ2-2; unclear D gene. The CDR3 runs 14 residues. Trimming took 0 bases from V and 4 from J, leaving 7 bases between them. The germline gives CDR1 SGHRS, CDR2 YFSETQ. The CDR3 coding sequence is TGCGCCAGCAGCTTGGTGGGCAGCACCGGGGAGCTGTTTTTT. This encodes CASSLVGSTGELFF. Drawing the rest from reference TRBV5-1 and TRBJ2-2, the complete variable domain is KAGVTQTPRYLIKTRGQQVTLSCSPISGHRSVSWYQQTPGQGLQFLFEYFSETQRNKGNFPGRFSGRQFSNSRSEMNVSTLELGDSALYLCASSLVGSTGELFFGEGSRLTVL.

The chain uses TRBV11-2 and TRBJ2-2; possible D gene TRBD2, 6 bases. There are 14 residues in the CDR3. Looked up from germline, CDR1 is SGHAT and CDR2 is FQNNGV. Trimming took 2 bases from V and 3 from J, leaving 7 bases between them. CDR3 amino acids: CASSLLAYTGELFF. The CDR3 DNA is TGTGCCAGCAGCTTACTAGCGTACACCGGGGAGCTGTTTTTT.

Ten or more counts support this clonotype. The V call is TRBV7-2, the J call TRBJ2-7; unclear D gene. The V end was cut by 5 bases, the J end by 3 bases, with 11 bases between. The CDR3 is 13 amino acids. The germline V gene encodes CDR1 SGHTA and CDR2 FQGNSA. CDR3 sequence (DNA): TGTGCCAGCAGCCGTTATGCCAGCTACGAGCAGTACTTC. Its translation is CASSRYASYEQYF.

This chain links TRBV4-2 with TRBJ2-1; 7 bases are shared with TRBD2. The length of the CDR3 is 16 residues. From germline, CDR1 is LGHNA and CDR2 YNFKEQ. The trim removed 0 bases at V and 9 bases at J, leaving 11 bases unmatched. The CDR3 sequence is CASSQDGTSASREQFF. CDR3 coding DNA: TGTGCCAGCAGCCAAGATGGCACTAGCGCATCGCGTGAGCAGTTCTTC.

This clonotype was counted at least ten times. The chain links TRBV6-5 to TRBJ2-1; D gene uncertain. Germline V gene data show CDR1 as MNHEY and CDR2 as SVGAGI. Trimming took 2 bases from V and 4 from J, leaving 18 bases between them. This CDR3 is 17 amino acids long. As DNA, the CDR3 is TGTGCCAGCAGTTACGAGAGTGTAGGGCCTGGGTACAATGAGCAGTTCTTC. It encodes CASSYESVGPGYNEQFF.

This clonotype was seen at least ten times. The CDR3 DNA is TGCAGCGTTGAGGAGGGGGAGACCCAGTACTTC. This codes for CSVEEGETQYF. V usage is TRBV29-1 and J usage is TRBJ2-5; possibly TRBD2 for D (6 bases). The germline gives CDR1 SQVTM, CDR2 ANQGSEA. V shed 3 bases and J shed 5 bases, with 7 bases lying between them. The CDR3 consists of 11 residues.

This clonotype has a handful of counts. The gene calls are TRBV5-1 and TRBJ2-3; 7 bases align to TRBD1. Trimming at V came to 4 bases and at J to 2 bases, leaving 4 bases not matched to a gene. CDR1 SGHRS and CDR2 YFSETQ come from the germline V gene. This CDR3 region has 14 residues. The CDR3 DNA follows: TGCGCCAGCAGCGCCGGGACAGACACAGATACGCAGTATTTT. Translation gives CASSAGTDTDTQYF.

This clonotype turned up a few times. V gene TRBV20-1 combines with J gene TRBJ1-2; D ambiguous. The V end lost 1 base, the J end lost 8 bases, and 8 bases lay between the germline ends. In germline, CDR1 is DFQATT, CDR2 SNEGSKA (reference sequence). The CDR3 extends over 11 amino acids. The CDR3 region has the DNA TGCAGTGCTAGAGCCGGAGGGGGCTACACCTTC. It encodes CSARAGGGYTF.

In its sample, this clonotype was seen many times. The chain recombines TRBV7-8 with TRBJ2-3; D is undetermined. The CDR3 has 15 amino acids. Deletions cut 1 base from V and 2 bases from J, with 10 bases between. Looked up from germline, CDR1 is SGHVS and CDR2 is FQNEAQ. CDR3 in amino acids: CASSLVGGLTDTQYF. The CDR3 coding sequence is TGTGCCAGCAGCTTAGTAGGCGGCCTCACAGATACGCAGTATTTT.

This clonotype showed up many times. The rearrangement joins TRBV5-1 to TRBJ2-1, with TRBD1 matching 9 bases. Trimming removed 0 bases from V and 7 bases from J; junction bases left unmatched: 8. Germline CDR1 is SGHRS and CDR2 is YFSETQ. CDR3 size: 16 residues. CDR3 amino acids: CASSLGMGQGGNEQFF. The CDR3 bases are TGCGCCAGCAGCTTGGGTATGGGACAGGGAGGAAATGAGCAGTTCTTC.

This clonotype was seen at least ten times. The gene calls are TRBV6-2 or TRBV6-3 and TRBJ2-1; D gene uncertain. The CDR3 contains 17 residues. V was trimmed by 2 bases and J by 0 bases, leaving 14 bases between them. The germline gives CDR1 MNHEY, CDR2 SVGEGT. This CDR3 reads CASSYPSPPSSYNEQFF. The CDR3 bases are TGTGCCAGCAGTTACCCCTCTCCCCCGAGCTCCTACAATGAGCAGTTCTTC.

This clonotype was recorded many times. The rearrangement links TRBV5-1 to TRBJ2-7; D is possibly TRBD1 or TRBD2 (5 bases each). Trimming removed 4 bases at V and 2 bases at J, with 16 bases between. CDR3 length: 15 residues. Germline-derived CDR1 and CDR2 are SGHRS and YFSETQ. This chain's CDR3 is CASSLRSGRTYEQYF. The CDR3 DNA reads as TGCGCCAGCAGCCTGAGATCGGGACGAACCTACGAGCAGTACTTC.